These 23 T cell receptor beta chains were all obtained from the same sample, sequenced in a study of T cell responses to AZD1222 COVID-19 vaccine. Using immunoSEQ multiplex PCR, the repertoire was profiled, and TCRdb retains in-frame clones only, with some absent. The sample has under 200,000 clones, 85% to 90% seen once. This material consisted of peripheral blood, taken 28 days after the second AZD1222 dose. The receptors were sampled from an adult who received the AZD1222 COVID-19 vaccine.

V is TRBV30 and J is TRBJ1-6; a weak D match, TRBD1 (5 bases). Trimming left V 0 bases short and J 10 bases short, with 13 bases between. This CDR3 is 14 amino acids long. Looked up from germline, CDR1 is GTSNPN and CDR2 is SVGIG (reference sequence). The CDR3 region is CAWSVTGRGSPLHF. The CDR3 DNA sequence: TGTGCCTGGAGTGTGACGGGTCGGGGCTCACCCCTCCACTTT.

This chain connects TRBV10-3 to TRBJ2-7; D is ambiguous. The germline V gene has CDR1 ENHRY and CDR2 SYGVKD. Deletions cut 4 bases from V and 5 bases from J, with 6 bases between. The CDR3 has 11 amino acids. The CDR3: CAISGFDEQYF. DNA of the CDR3: TGTGCCATCAGTGGGTTCGACGAGCAGTACTTC.

Only a few counts were recorded for this clone. The chain carries TRBV2 and TRBJ1-5; no reliable D call. The V gene's germline CDR1 is SNHLY and CDR2 FYNNEI. CDR3 length: 14 residues. Trimming took 3 bases from V and 4 from J, leaving 10 bases between them. The CDR3 sequence is CASSEREQNQPQHF. The CDR3 DNA follows: TGTGCCAGCAGTGAGAGGGAACAGAATCAGCCCCAGCATTTT.

The chain is built from TRBV7-2 and TRBJ2-5; D possibly corresponds to TRBD2 (6 bases). Germline V CDR1 and CDR2: SGHTA, FQGNSA. The length of the CDR3 is 16 residues. V shed 0 bases and J shed 4 bases, with 15 bases lying between them. CDR3 sequence: CASSLALGGRGETQYF. Written as DNA, the CDR3 is TGTGCCAGCAGCTTAGCGCTGGGGGGAAGGGGAGAGACCCAGTACTTC.

The chain combines TRBV7-2 with TRBJ2-2; no clear D gene. This CDR3 spans 16 amino acids. Germline V lookup: CDR1 SGHTA, CDR2 FQGNSA. Trimming pared 0 bases from V and 1 base from J, leaving 9 bases between. The CDR3 coding sequence is TGTGCCAGCAGCTTAGCGCAAACCGGGAACACCGGGGAGCTGTTTTTT. Its translation: CASSLAQTGNTGELFF.

The rearrangement links TRBV6-2 or TRBV6-3 to TRBJ2-7; the match to TRBD2 covers 13 bases. The CDR3 runs 16 residues. Per germline, CDR1 MNHEY and CDR2 SVGEGT. Trimming at V came to 4 bases and at J to 2 bases, leaving 5 bases not matched to a gene. CDR3 sequence: CASSSGLAGAAYEQYF. Here the CDR3 DNA reads TGTGCCAGCAGTTCAGGACTAGCGGGAGCAGCCTACGAGCAGTACTTC.

The DNA for the CDR3 is TGTGCCAGCAGCGCTATTCCTAGCGGTGAGCAGTTCTTC. Translation: CASSAIPSGEQFF. This rearrangement joins TRBV2 to TRBJ2-1, with 7 bases matching TRBD2. The germline CDR1 and CDR2 sequences are SNHLY and FYNNEI. The ends lost 6 bases at V and 9 bases at J; junction bases unmatched: 8. The CDR3 covers 13 residues.

This clone was recorded only once. The CDR3 region has the DNA TGTGCCAGCAGCTTGCTGTCAGGAGCTGGTGAGCAGTTCTTC. Residues: CASSLLSGAGEQFF. V usage is TRBV5-4 and J usage is TRBJ2-1; D unclear. CDR3 size: 14 residues. Between the trimmed V and J ends, which lost 1 base and 9 bases, there was a span of 14 bases. Germline CDR1 SGHNT, CDR2 YYREEE (reference sequence). The whole variable domain, remainder taken from reference TRBV5-4 and TRBJ2-1, is ETGVTQSPTHLIKTRGQQVTLRCSSQSGHNTVSWYQQALGQGPQFIFQYYREEENGRGNFPPRFSGLQFPNYSSELNVNALELDDSALYLCASSLLSGAGEQFFGPGTRLTVL.

CDR3: CATSRDRAVQETQYF. DNA for the CDR3: TGTGCCACCAGCAGAGATCGGGCGGTCCAAGAGACCCAGTACTTC. V is TRBV15 and J is TRBJ2-5; D uncertain. Germline CDR1 LNHNV, CDR2 YYDKDF (reference sequence). V lost 0 bases and J 1 base, leaving 9 bases between the germline ends. CDR3 length: 15 amino acids.

V gene TRBV7-2 combines with J gene TRBJ2-7, with D tentatively TRBD1 (6 bases). Germline assignment: CDR1 SGHTA and CDR2 FQGNSA. V was trimmed by 1 base and J by 1 base, leaving 14 bases between them. The CDR3 has 16 residues. CDR3 amino acids: CASSLVGTRDSYEQYF. In nucleotides, the CDR3 is TGTGCCAGCAGCTTAGTCGGGACAAGGGATTCCTACGAGCAGTACTTC.

This rearrangement joins TRBV30 to TRBJ2-2; no reliable D call. CDR1 and CDR2 from the germline V gene are GTSNPN and SVGIG (reference sequence). The CDR3 runs 14 residues. Trimming removed 2 bases at V and 0 bases at J, with 7 bases between. The CDR3: CAWSSTTNTGELFF. The CDR3 DNA is TGTGCCTGGAGTAGCACAACGAACACCGGGGAGCTGTTTTTT.

V gene TRBV30 combines with J gene TRBJ1-1; TRBD1 matches at 9 bases. The CDR3 has 15 residues. Germline V gene sequence: CDR1 GTSNPN, CDR2 SVGIG (reference sequence). After removal of 0 bases from V and 5 bases from J, the junction contained 7 bases not matched to a gene. CDR3 DNA sequence: TGTGCCTGGAGTGTCCCGGGACAGGGAGATACTGAAGCTTTCTTT. Amino acids: CAWSVPGQGDTEAFF.

The rearrangement joins TRBV18 to TRBJ1-2; 8 nucleotides align to TRBD1. The germline V gene has CDR1 KGHSH and CDR2 LQKENI. The CDR3 contains 15 residues. Trimming at V came to 0 bases and at J to 1 base, leaving 1 base not matched to a gene. This CDR3 reads CASSPPGQGNYGYTF. CDR3 DNA: TGTGCCAGCTCACCACCCGGACAGGGTAACTATGGCTACACCTTC.

This sequence joins TRBV28 and TRBJ2-3, with 10 bases matching TRBD2. CDR3 length equals 18 residues. V shed 6 bases, J shed 5 bases, and the junction held 17 bases outside the gene matches. The germline V gene has CDR1 MDHEN and CDR2 SYDVKM. For the CDR3, the DNA is TGTGCCAGCAGGGCACCGGGACAGCTAGCGGGAGAACTAGATACGCAGTATTTT. It translates to CASRAPGQLAGELDTQYF.

The J gene is TRBJ1-2, the V gene TRBV7-9, with D maybe TRBD1 (5 bases). The CDR3 consists of 13 residues. V was pared by 6 bases and J by 11 bases, with 19 bases between. Germline values: CDR1 SEHNR, CDR2 FQNEAQ (reference sequence). CDR3 in DNA: TGTGCCAGCAGACCAATCGGGACCCAGGCGTACACCTTC. Protein: CASRPIGTQAYTF. Using reference TRBV7-9 and TRBJ1-2 for the parts outside the CDR3, the full variable domain is DTGVSQNPRHKITKRGQNVTFRCDPISEHNRLYWYRQTLGQGPEFLTYFQNEAQLEKSRLLSDRFSAERPKGSFSTLEIQRTEQGDSAMYLCASRPIGTQAYTFGSGTRLTVV.

As for this clone: This specimen includes other DNA sequences encoding the same CDR3. The chain recombines TRBV5-1 with TRBJ1-4; 8 positions agree with TRBD1. V gave up 2 bases and J gave up 7 bases; unmatched junction bases: 4. Germline V gene lookup returns CDR1 SGHRS and CDR2 YFSETQ. The CDR3 spans 14 residues. As DNA, the CDR3 is TGCGCCAGCAGCTTTGGACAGGGAGGTGAAAAACTGTTTTTT. This gives the protein CASSFGQGGEKLFF.

In DNA, the CDR3 is TGTGCCAGCAGCTTAGGACAGTATACGCAGTATTTT. Residues: CASSLGQYTQYF. J is TRBJ2-3 and V is TRBV7-9, with D maybe TRBD1 (5 bases). V shed 1 base and J shed 7 bases, with 6 bases lying between them. The CDR3 has 12 amino acids. Germline V gene sequence: CDR1 SEHNR, CDR2 FQNEAQ (reference sequence).

This clone has a handful of counts. J is TRBJ1-4 and V is TRBV3-1 (or the pseudogene TRBV3-2); no firm D call. The CDR3 sequence is 15 residues long. V lost 1 base to trimming and J lost 0 bases, with 6 bases between them. CDR1 is LGHDT and CDR2 is YNNKEL in the germline V gene (reference sequence). As DNA, the CDR3 is TGTGCCAGCAGCCAAGTAAGAACAACTAATGAAAAACTGTTTTTT. It is translated as CASSQVRTTNEKLFF.

The chain employs TRBV7-2 and TRBJ2-1; no clear D. V lost 1 base and J lost 5, with 9 bases in between. Germline V gives CDR1 SGHTA, CDR2 FQGNSA. The CDR3 length is 14 residues. The CDR3 nucleotides are TGTGCCAGCAGCTTAGACCGGGTTAACAATGAGCAGTTCTTC. It yields the protein CASSLDRVNNEQFF.

The chain joins TRBV27 to TRBJ1-5; 8 positions agree with TRBD1. This CDR3 is built from 16 residues. Trimming at V came to 5 bases and at J to 1 base, leaving 7 bases not matched to a gene. Germline-derived CDR1 and CDR2 are MNHEY and SMNVEV (reference sequence). This chain's CDR3 is CASSTARGRSNQPQHF. The CDR3 nucleotides read TGTGCCAGCAGTACGGCCAGGGGGCGAAGCAATCAGCCCCAGCATTTT.

This rearrangement joins TRBV2 to TRBJ2-2; TRBD2 agrees at 8 bases. Trimming removed 8 bases from V and 2 bases from J; junction bases left unmatched: 4. The CDR3 is made up of 14 amino acids. Germline V gene sequence: CDR1 SNHLY, CDR2 FYNNEI. The CDR3 DNA reads TGTGCCAGCCAGACTAGCGCTAACACCGGGGAGCTGTTTTTT. It encodes CASQTSANTGELFF.

V and J are TRBV21-1 and TRBJ2-7; the table's D call TRBD1 went unverified against the DNA. TRBV21-1 is a known pseudogene. CDR3 length: 16 residues. CDR3 sequence reads: CASSKGQGKGPTEQYF. The CDR3 nucleotides read TGTGCCAGCAGCAAAGGACAGGGTAAAGGGCCTACAGAGCAGTACTTC.

The rearrangement joins TRBV9 to TRBJ1-1; TRBD1 might be the D (6 bases). Trimming left V 0 bases short and J 0 bases short, with 9 bases between. The germline V gene has CDR1 SGDLS and CDR2 YYNGEE. This CDR3 is built from 15 residues. CDR3 in amino acids: CASSVGTVMNTEAFF. The CDR3 DNA reads as TGTGCCAGCAGCGTAGGGACAGTCATGAACACTGAAGCTTTCTTT.